These T cell receptor beta chains were read from a single sample in a study of glioma-infiltrating T cells. In TCRdb, the multiplex PCR reads were re-called with MiXCR into one record per CDR3 protein. The sample lists approximately 190,000 distinct CDR3 sequences; over 25% were seen once. Input material: glioma tissue, nonneoplastic brain tissue, or PBMCs (not recorded which). These receptors were collected from a human donor with low-grade glioma or glioblastoma, undergoing nonglioma brain surgery, or in good health (not recorded which). Both conserved end residues are part of each CDR3. Each record gives: J gene, V gene, CDR3 length, clone size, D gene, CDR3 DNA, CDR3 protein. The D gene is left open where the match is weak. Only some rows state a clone size, as once, few, many or a class for expanded clones.

TRBJ2-3,TRBV7-6,17,many,TRBD2,TGTGCCAGCAGCTCCGATCCAGCGGGAGGTCGCACAGATACGCAGTATTTT,CASSSDPAGGRTDTQYF
TRBJ2-7,TRBV6-1,15,many,.,TGTGCCAGCAGTAGCTACAGCGGATCTTCCTACGAGCAGTACTTC,CASSSYSGSSYEQYF
TRBJ1-2,TRBV27,13,.,.,TGTGCCAGCAGTGCTGGGTCTAACTATGGCTACACCTTC,CASSAGSNYGYTF
TRBJ1-3,TRBV15,14,many,.,TGTGCCACCAGCAGAGGAGGGACTGGAAACACCATATATTTT,CATSRGGTGNTIYF
TRBJ2-1,TRBV6-1,14,many,.,TGTGCCAGCAGTGGTTTAGGGTTCTATAATGAGCAGTTCTTC,CASSGLGFYNEQFF
TRBJ2-7,TRBV6-2/TRBV6-3,15,many,.,TGTGCCAGCAGTCCCTATGGCGGGAACCCCCCCGAGCAGTACTTC,CASSPYGGNPPEQYF
TRBJ1-2,TRBV7-2,14,.,TRBD1,TGTGCCAGCAGCCTAGGACAGGTCAACTATGGCTACACCTTC,CASSLGQVNYGYTF
TRBJ2-3,TRBV2,15,many,TRBD2,TGTGCCAGCAGTTCCGGACTAGGCTTCCGGGATACGCAGTATTTT,CASSSGLGFRDTQYF
TRBJ1-5,TRBV4-2,15,.,.,TGTGCCAGCAGCCAAGATCCCCATAGCAATCAGCCCCAGCATTTT,CASSQDPHSNQPQHF
TRBJ2-7,TRBV7-6,17,many,TRBD2,TGTGCCAGCAGCTTAGAACCTCTGCGGGAGGGCCGGTACGAGCAGTACTTC,CASSLEPLREGRYEQYF
TRBJ1-2,TRBV27,13,many,.,TGTGCCAGCAGTCCGACAGGTTACTATGGCTACACCTTC,CASSPTGYYGYTF
TRBJ2-6,TRBV19,17,.,TRBD1,TGTGCCAGTAGTACCGGACAGGGGGCGGGAAAAGCCAACGTCCTGACTTTC,CASSTGQGAGKANVLTF
TRBJ1-1,TRBV6-1,16,.,TRBD1,TGTGCCAGCAGCCATTGGCCGGGGCAGGGGGTGACTGAAGCTTTCTTT,CASSHWPGQGVTEAFF
TRBJ2-7,TRBV6-1,17,once,TRBD2,TGTGCCATAAGCTCAATTAGCGGGAGGTTGATAAACAATGAGCAGTACTTC,CAISSISGRLINNEQYF
TRBJ1-5,TRBV7-9,15,many,TRBD1,TGTGCCAGCAGCCCCTCGGACAGGGAGTGGCAGCCCCAGCATTTT,CASSPSDREWQPQHF